These 8 T cell receptor beta chains came from one sample sequenced in a study of blood T cell repertoires in COVID-19. Profiling relied on immunoSEQ multiplex PCR, and the TCRdb table lists in-frame clones only, not all of them. Counted here are more than 200,000 clones, 88% occurring once; the ten biggest clones make up 1.5% to 2%. Sequencing used peripheral blood. Receptors were obtained from an older man with acute or convalescent COVID-19.

This chain uses TRBV28 with TRBJ2-7; D perhaps matches TRBD1 (5 bases). The germline CDR1 and CDR2 sequences are MDHEN and SYDVKM. V was clipped by 5 bases and J by 4 bases, with 15 bases between them. The CDR3 runs to 14 residues. The CDR3 spells CASSTSGQTYEQYF. In nucleotides, the CDR3 is TGTGCCAGCAGTACATCAGGGCAGACTTACGAGCAGTACTTC.

The V gene is TRBV18, the J gene TRBJ1-1; 7 positions match TRBD1. Germline values: CDR1 KGHSH, CDR2 LQKENI. The CDR3 loop spans 17 amino acids. Unmatched junction bases numbered 14, after V lost 4 bases and J lost 3 bases. The CDR3 DNA reads as TGTGCCAGCTCACTCTCCCCCATGACAGGGTTGGACACTGAAGCTTTCTTT. Translated, it gives CASSLSPMTGLDTEAFF.

This clone was seen more than once but under ten times. The J gene is TRBJ1-1, the V gene TRBV6-5; 8 bases agree with TRBD1. The V gene's germline CDR1 is MNHEY and CDR2 SVGAGI. The CDR3 length is 13 residues. Trimming took 8 bases from V and 6 from J; bases not matched to a gene: 8. In DNA form, the CDR3 reads TGTGCCAGCCACAGGGGGTCGTTGGCTGAAGCTTTCTTT. It specifies CASHRGSLAEAFF.

As concerns this clone: One end of the junction does not line up with germline, which may come from a read error. The V call is TRBV7-7, the J call TRBJ2-3; possible D gene TRBD2, 6 bases. This CDR3 comprises 15 residues. Germline lookup yields CDR1 SSHAT and CDR2 FNYEAQ (reference sequence). The CDR3 spells CASSLGGGDTDTQYF. Here the CDR3 DNA reads TGTGCTAGCAGCTTAGGAGGAGGGGACACAGATACGCAGTATTTT.

The V gene is TRBV18, the J gene TRBJ2-5; D remains ambiguous. Germline V gene lookup returns CDR1 KGHSH and CDR2 LQKENI. V was cut by 2 bases and J by 5 bases, with 6 bases left in between. The CDR3 loop spans 12 amino acids. The CDR3 bases are TGTGCCAGCTCACCAGTCGGGGAGACCCAGTACTTC. Protein product: CASSPVGETQYF.

The rearrangement joins TRBV7-3 to TRBJ2-5; 8 bases are shared with TRBD2. The CDR3 runs 14 residues. Germline V gene data show CDR1 as SGHTA and CDR2 as FQGTGA. V dropped 5 bases and J dropped 5; count of bases not matched to a gene: 7. The CDR3 reads CASSQSGRGETQYF. The CDR3 DNA follows: TGTGCCAGCAGCCAAAGCGGGAGAGGGGAGACCCAGTACTTC.

The chain uses TRBV4-1 and TRBJ1-3, with D possibly matching TRBD1 (6 bases). CDR3 length equals 19 residues. V shed 1 base and J shed 0 bases, with 19 bases lying between them. Germline-derived CDR1 and CDR2 are MGHRA and YSYEKL. CDR3 DNA: TGCGCCAGCAGCCAAGCCCCAGGGGAGGGCTCTATCTCTGGAAACACCATATATTTT. It encodes CASSQAPGEGSISGNTIYF.

The V and J genes are TRBV11-1 and TRBJ2-1; 9 nucleotides agree with TRBD2. CDR3 length: 15 amino acids. Per the germline V gene, CDR1 is SGHAT and CDR2 is FQDESV (reference sequence). V dropped 4 bases and J dropped 4; count of bases not matched to a gene: 5. The CDR3 DNA reads TGTGCCAGCAGCTCAACTAGCGGGCCTTACAATGAGCAGTTCTTC. It codes for CASSSTSGPYNEQFF.